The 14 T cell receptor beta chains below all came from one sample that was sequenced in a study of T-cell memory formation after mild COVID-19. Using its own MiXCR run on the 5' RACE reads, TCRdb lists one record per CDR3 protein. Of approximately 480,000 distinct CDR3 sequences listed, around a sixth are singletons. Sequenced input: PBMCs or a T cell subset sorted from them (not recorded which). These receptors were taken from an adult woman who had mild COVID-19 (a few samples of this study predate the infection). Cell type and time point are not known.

CDR3 DNA sequence: TGTGCCAGCACTGTGGGGGGGCCCACCGGGGAGCTGTTTTTT. Translation gives CASTVGGPTGELFF. This chain connects TRBV27 to TRBJ2-2; a possible D gene is TRBD2 (7 bases). CDR1 MNHEY and CDR2 SMNVEV come from the germline V gene (reference sequence). This CDR3 has 14 amino acids. The germline V and J ends were trimmed by 7 bases and 4 bases, with 13 bases remaining between them.

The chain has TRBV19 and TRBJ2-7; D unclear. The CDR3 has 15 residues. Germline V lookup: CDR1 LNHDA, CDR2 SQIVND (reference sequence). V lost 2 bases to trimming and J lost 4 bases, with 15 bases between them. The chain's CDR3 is CASSISSLAPYEQYF. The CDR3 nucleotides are TGTGCCAGTAGTATATCCTCGTTGGCACCTTACGAGCAGTACTTC.

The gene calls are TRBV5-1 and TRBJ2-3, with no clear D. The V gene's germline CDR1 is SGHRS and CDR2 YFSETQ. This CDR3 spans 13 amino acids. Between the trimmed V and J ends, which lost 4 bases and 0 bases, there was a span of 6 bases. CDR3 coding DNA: TGCGCCAGCAGCCTCTTTAGCACAGATACGCAGTATTTT. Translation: CASSLFSTDTQYF.

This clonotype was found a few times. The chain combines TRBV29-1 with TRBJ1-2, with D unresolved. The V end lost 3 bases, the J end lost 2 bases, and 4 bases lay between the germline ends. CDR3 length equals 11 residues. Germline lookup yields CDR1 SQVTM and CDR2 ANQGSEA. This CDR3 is CSVELNYGYTF. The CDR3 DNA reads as TGCAGCGTTGAGCTCAACTATGGCTACACCTTC.

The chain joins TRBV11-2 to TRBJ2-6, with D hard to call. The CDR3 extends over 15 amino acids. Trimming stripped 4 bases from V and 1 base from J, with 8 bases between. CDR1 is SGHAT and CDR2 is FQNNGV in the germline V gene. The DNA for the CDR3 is TGTGCCAGCAGCTCTACGAGTTCTGGGGCCAACGTCCTGACTTTC. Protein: CASSSTSSGANVLTF.

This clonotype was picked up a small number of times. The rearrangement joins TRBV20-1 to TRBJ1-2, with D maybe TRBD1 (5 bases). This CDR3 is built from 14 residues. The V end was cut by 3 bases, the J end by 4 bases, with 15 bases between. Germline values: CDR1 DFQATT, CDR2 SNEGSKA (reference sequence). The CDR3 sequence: CSASTQTGTYGYTF. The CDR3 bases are TGCAGTGCTAGCACCCAGACGGGGACCTATGGCTACACCTTC.

The CDR3 here is CASSAGTGLGEQFF. CDR3 sequence (DNA): TGTGCCAGCAGCGCCGGGACAGGGCTTGGGGAGCAGTTCTTC. This sequence joins TRBV9 and TRBJ2-1; 9 bases are shared with TRBD1. CDR3 length equals 14 residues. Germline assignment: CDR1 SGDLS and CDR2 YYNGEE. The trim removed 3 bases at V and 10 bases at J, leaving 8 bases unmatched.

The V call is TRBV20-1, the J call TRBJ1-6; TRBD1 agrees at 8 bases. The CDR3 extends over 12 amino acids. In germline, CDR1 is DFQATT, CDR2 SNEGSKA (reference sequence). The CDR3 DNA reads TGCACAGTACAGGGGGGTAATTCACCCCTCCACTTT. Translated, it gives CTVQGGNSPLHF.

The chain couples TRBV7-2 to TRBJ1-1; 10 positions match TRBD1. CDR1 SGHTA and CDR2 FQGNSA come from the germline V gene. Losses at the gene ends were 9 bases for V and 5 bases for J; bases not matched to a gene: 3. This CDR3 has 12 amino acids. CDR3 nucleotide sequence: TGTGCCAGTGGACAGGGGGGGACTGAAGCTTTCTTT. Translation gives CASGQGGTEAFF.

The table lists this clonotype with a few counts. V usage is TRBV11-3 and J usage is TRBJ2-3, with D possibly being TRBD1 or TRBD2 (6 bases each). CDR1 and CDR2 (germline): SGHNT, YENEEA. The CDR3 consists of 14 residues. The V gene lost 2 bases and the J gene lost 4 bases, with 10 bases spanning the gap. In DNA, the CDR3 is TGTGCCAGCAGCTTAAGACGGGGGCCAGATACGCAGTATTTT. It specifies CASSLRRGPDTQYF. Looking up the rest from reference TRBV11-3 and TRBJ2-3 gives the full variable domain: EAGVVQSPRYKIIEKKQPVAFWCNPISGHNTLYWYLQNLGQGPELLIRYENEEAVDDSQLPKDRFSAERLKGVDSTLKIQPAELGDSAVYLCASSLRRGPDTQYFGPGTRLTVL.

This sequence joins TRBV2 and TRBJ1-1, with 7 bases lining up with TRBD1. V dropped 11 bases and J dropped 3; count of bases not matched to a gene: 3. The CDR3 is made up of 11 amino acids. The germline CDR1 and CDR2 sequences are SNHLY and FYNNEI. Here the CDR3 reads CAVDRDTEAFF. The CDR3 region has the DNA TGTGCCGTTGACAGGGACACTGAAGCTTTCTTT. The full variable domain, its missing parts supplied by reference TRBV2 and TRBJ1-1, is EPEVTQTPSHQVTQMGQEVILRCVPISNHLYFYWYRQILGQKVEFLVSFYNNEISEKSEIFDDQFSVERPDGSNFTLKIRSTKLEDSAMYFCAVDRDTEAFFGQGTRLTVV.

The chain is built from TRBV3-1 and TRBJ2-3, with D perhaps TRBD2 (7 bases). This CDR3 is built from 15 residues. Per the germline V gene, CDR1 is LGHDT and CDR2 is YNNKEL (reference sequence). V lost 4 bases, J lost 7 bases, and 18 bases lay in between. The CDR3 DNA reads TGTGCCAGCAGCCCGCCCCGGGCGGGGGCGAATACGCAGTATTTT. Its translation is CASSPPRAGANTQYF.

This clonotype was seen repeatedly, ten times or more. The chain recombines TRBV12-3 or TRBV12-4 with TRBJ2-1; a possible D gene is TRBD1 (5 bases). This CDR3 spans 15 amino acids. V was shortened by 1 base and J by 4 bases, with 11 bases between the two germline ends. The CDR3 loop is CASSLGGRGYNEQFF. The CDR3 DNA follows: TGTGCCAGCAGTTTAGGGGGAAGGGGATACAATGAGCAGTTCTTC.

The CDR3: CSAMTSGSYEQYF. The CDR3 coding sequence is TGCAGTGCTATGACTAGCGGATCCTACGAGCAGTACTTC. The J gene is TRBJ2-7, the V gene TRBV20-1, with 9 bases lining up with TRBD2. The V and J ends lost 4 bases and 1 base, in that order; junction bases with no gene match: 2. Germline lookup yields CDR1 DFQATT and CDR2 SNEGSKA (reference sequence). The CDR3 covers 13 residues.